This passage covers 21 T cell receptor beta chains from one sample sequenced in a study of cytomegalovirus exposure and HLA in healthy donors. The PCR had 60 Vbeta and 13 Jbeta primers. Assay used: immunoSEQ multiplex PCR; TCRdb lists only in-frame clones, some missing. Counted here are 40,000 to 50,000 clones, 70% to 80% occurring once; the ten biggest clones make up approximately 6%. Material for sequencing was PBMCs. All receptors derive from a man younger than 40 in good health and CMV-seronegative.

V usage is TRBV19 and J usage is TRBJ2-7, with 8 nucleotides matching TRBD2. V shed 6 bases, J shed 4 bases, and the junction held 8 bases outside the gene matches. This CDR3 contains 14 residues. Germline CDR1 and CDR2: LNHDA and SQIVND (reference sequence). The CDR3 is CASRPAGVVYEQYF. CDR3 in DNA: TGTGCCAGTAGACCAGCGGGAGTTGTGTACGAGCAGTACTTC.

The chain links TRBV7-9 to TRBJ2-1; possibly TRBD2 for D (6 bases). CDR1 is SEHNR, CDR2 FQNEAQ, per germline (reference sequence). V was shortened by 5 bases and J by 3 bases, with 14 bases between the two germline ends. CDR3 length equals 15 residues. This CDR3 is CASSNLAGFYNEQFF. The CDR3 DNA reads TGTGCCAGCAGCAACCTCGCGGGATTCTACAATGAGCAGTTCTTC.

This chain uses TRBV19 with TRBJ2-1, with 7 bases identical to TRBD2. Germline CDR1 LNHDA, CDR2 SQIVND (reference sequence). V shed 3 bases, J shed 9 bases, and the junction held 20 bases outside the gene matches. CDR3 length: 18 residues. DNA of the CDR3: TGTGCCAGTAGTATCAGGCCAGCGGGACCCAGCACAACCGGTGAGCAGTTCTTC. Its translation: CASSIRPAGPSTTGEQFF.

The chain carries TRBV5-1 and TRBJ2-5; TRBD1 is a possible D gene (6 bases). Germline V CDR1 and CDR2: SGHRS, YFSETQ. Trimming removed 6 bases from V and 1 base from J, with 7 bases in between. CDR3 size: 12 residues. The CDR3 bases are TGCGCCAGCACCAGGGGCCAAGAGACCCAGTACTTC. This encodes CASTRGQETQYF.

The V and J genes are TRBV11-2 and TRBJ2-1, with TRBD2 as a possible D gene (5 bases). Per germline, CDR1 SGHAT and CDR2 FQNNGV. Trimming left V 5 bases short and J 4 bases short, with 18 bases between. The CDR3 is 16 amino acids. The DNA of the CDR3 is TGTGCCAGCAGCGCCTTGGGGTTAGCGAAGTACAATGAGCAGTTCTTC. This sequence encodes CASSALGLAKYNEQFF.

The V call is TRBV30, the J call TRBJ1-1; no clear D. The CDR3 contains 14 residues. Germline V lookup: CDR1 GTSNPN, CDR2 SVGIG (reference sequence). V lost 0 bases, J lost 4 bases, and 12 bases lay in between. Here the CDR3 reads CAWSVSVSVTEAFF. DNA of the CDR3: TGTGCCTGGAGTGTCTCCGTCTCCGTCACTGAAGCTTTCTTT.

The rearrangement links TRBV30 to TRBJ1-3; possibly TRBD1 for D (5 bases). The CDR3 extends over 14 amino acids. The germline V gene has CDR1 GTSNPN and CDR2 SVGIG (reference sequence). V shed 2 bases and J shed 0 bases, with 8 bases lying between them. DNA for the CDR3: TGTGCCTGGAGTCGGACACTCTCTGGAAACACCATATATTTT. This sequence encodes CAWSRTLSGNTIYF.

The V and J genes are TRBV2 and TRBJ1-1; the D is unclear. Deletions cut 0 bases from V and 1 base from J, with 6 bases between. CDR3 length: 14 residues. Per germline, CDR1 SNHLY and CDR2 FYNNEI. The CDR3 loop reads CASSEAFSNTEAFF. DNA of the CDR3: TGTGCCAGCAGTGAAGCATTCTCGAACACTGAAGCTTTCTTT.

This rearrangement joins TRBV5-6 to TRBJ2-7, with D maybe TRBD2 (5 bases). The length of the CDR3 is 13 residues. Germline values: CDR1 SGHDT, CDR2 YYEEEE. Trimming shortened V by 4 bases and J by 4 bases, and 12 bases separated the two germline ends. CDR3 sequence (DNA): TGTGCCAGCAGCCGCCAAACTAGGTACGAGCAGTACTTC. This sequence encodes CASSRQTRYEQYF.

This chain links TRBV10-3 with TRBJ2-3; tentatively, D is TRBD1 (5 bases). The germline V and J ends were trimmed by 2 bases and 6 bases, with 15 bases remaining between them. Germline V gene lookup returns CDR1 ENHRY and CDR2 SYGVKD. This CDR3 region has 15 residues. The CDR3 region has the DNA TGTGCCATCAGTGAGACCCCCAGGGCTTCGGATACGCAGTATTTT. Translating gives CAISETPRASDTQYF.

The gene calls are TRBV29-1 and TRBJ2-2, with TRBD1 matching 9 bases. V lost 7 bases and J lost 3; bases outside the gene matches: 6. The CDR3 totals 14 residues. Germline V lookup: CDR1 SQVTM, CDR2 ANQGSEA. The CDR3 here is CSALGTGHTGELFF. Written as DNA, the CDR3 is TGCAGCGCCCTCGGGACAGGGCACACCGGGGAGCTGTTTTTT.

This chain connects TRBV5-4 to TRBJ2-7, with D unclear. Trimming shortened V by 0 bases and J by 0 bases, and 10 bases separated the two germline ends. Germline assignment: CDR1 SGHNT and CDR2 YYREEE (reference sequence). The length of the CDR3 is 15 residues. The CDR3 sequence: CASSLGALSSYEQYF. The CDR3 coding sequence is TGTGCCAGCAGCTTGGGGGCACTTAGCTCCTACGAGCAGTACTTC.

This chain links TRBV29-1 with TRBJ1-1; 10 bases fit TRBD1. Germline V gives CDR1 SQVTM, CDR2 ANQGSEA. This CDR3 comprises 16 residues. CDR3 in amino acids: CSIIRRTGGVNTEAFF. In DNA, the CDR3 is TGCAGTATCATAAGACGGACAGGGGGGGTGAACACTGAAGCTTTCTTT.

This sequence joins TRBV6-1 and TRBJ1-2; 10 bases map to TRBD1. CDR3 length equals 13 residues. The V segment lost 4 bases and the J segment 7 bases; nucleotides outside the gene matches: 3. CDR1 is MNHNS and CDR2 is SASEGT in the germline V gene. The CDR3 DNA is TGTGCCAGCAGTGCGGACAGGGGGTTTGGCTACACCTTC. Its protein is CASSADRGFGYTF.

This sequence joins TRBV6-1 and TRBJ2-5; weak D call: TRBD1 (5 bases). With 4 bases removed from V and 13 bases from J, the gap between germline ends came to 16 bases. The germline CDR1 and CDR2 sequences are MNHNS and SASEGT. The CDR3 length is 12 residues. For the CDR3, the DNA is TGTGCCAGCAGTGTAGATTGGGGCGTGGGGTACTTC. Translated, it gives CASSVDWGVGYF.

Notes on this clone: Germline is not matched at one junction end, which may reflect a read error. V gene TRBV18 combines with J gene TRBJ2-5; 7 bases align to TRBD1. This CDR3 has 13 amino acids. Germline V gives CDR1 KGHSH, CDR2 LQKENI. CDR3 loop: CTSSPTGLETQYF. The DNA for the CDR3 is TGTACCAGCTCACCGACAGGGTTGGAGACCCAGTACTTC.

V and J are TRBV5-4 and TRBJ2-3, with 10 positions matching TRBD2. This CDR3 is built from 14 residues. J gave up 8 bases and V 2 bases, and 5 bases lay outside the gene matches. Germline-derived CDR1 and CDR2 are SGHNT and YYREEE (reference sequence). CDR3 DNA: TGTGCCAGCAGCTTAGCGGGAGGGCAGGGTACGCAGTATTTT. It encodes CASSLAGGQGTQYF.

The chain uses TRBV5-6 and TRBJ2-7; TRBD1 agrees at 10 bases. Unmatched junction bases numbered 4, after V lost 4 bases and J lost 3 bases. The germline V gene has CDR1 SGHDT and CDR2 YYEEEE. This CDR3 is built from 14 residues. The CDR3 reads CASSRTGGVYEQYF. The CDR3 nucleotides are TGTGCCAGCAGCCGGACAGGGGGGGTCTACGAGCAGTACTTC.

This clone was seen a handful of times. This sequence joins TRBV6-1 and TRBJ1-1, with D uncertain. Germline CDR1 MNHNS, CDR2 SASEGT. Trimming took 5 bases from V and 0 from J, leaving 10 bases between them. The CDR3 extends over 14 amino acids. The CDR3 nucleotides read TGTGCCAGCAGTAGACAAGTATTGAACACTGAAGCTTTCTTT. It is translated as CASSRQVLNTEAFF.

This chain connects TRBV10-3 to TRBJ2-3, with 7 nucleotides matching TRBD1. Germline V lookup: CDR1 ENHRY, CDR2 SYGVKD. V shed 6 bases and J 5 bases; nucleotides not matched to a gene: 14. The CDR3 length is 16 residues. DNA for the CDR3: TGTGCCATCAGGAAGGACCGAGAGGGGGCAAGAGATACGCAGTATTTT. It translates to CAIRKDREGARDTQYF.

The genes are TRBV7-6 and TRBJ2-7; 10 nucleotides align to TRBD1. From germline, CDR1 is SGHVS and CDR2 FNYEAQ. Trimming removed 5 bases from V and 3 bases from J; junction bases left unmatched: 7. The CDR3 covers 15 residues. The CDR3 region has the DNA TGTGCCAGCAGCCAAGTTGGACAGGGGGTCTACGAGCAGTACTTC. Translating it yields CASSQVGQGVYEQYF.